The 14 T cell receptor beta chains below come from one sample, sequenced in a study of cytomegalovirus exposure and HLA in healthy donors. The primer mix had 60 Vbeta and 13 Jbeta primers. Using immunoSEQ multiplex PCR, the repertoire was profiled, and TCRdb retains in-frame clones only, with some absent. Among 250,000 to 300,000 clones, over 90% were seen once, and the ten largest hold about 1.5%. What was sequenced was PBMCs. The receptor source for this set is a girl aged 2 to 10 in good health and CMV-seronegative.

The rearrangement joins TRBV14 to TRBJ1-2; 7 bases agree with TRBD1. Germline V lookup: CDR1 SGHDN, CDR2 FVKESK. The V and J ends lost 6 bases and 8 bases, in that order; junction bases with no gene match: 9. This CDR3 spans 13 amino acids. CDR3 protein: CASRETGSEGYTF. In nucleotides, the CDR3 is TGTGCCAGCAGGGAGACAGGGTCGGAGGGCTACACCTTC. The full variable domain, completed using reference TRBV14 and TRBJ1-2, is EAGVTQFPSHSVIEKGQTVTLRCDPISGHDNLYWYRRVMGKEIKFLLHFVKESKQDESGMPNNRFLAERTGGTYSTLKVQPAELEDSGVYFCASRETGSEGYTFGSGTRLTVV.

This chain uses TRBV15 with TRBJ1-1; D unresolved. The CDR3 covers 16 residues. The V end was cut by 3 bases, the J end by 0 bases, with 14 bases between. Germline V gene sequence: CDR1 LNHNV, CDR2 YYDKDF (reference sequence). The CDR3 loop reads CATSSSTGDMNTEAFF. Here the CDR3 DNA reads TGTGCCACCAGCAGTTCCACCGGAGATATGAACACTGAAGCTTTCTTT.

The chain has TRBV10-3 and TRBJ2-1, with 9 bases aligning to TRBD2. Germline V gene sequence: CDR1 ENHRY, CDR2 SYGVKD. The length of the CDR3 is 15 residues. Germline trimming cut 6 bases from V and 10 bases from J; bases unmatched to any gene: 13. This CDR3 reads CAIRSSVESGGEQFF. Here the CDR3 DNA reads TGTGCCATCAGATCTTCAGTGGAGAGCGGGGGGGAGCAGTTCTTC.

This chain uses TRBV11-2 with TRBJ1-1; D perhaps matches TRBD1 (6 bases). This CDR3 has 15 amino acids. Germline V lookup: CDR1 SGHAT, CDR2 FQNNGV. Deletions cut 0 bases from V and 0 bases from J, with 8 bases between. CDR3 bases: TGTGCCAGCAGCTTAGATTGGGACATGAACACTGAAGCTTTCTTT. Amino acid sequence: CASSLDWDMNTEAFF.

This chain links TRBV27 with TRBJ2-6; D not resolved. Germline V gene data show CDR1 as MNHEY and CDR2 as SMNVEV (reference sequence). This CDR3 is 15 amino acids long. V was trimmed by 7 bases and J by 0 bases, leaving 10 bases between them. The CDR3, as DNA: TGTGCCAGCACCCCATGGGCCTCTGGGGCCAACGTCCTGACTTTC. Amino acids: CASTPWASGANVLTF.

The CDR3: CASSAGLTNTQYF. The CDR3 coding sequence is TGTGCCAGCAGCGCCGGACTGACAAATACGCAGTATTTT. This chain links TRBV7-3 with TRBJ2-3, with D tentatively TRBD2 (5 bases). The CDR3 runs 13 residues. V shed 5 bases and J shed 7 bases, with 13 bases lying between them. CDR1 is SGHTA and CDR2 is FQGTGA in the germline V gene.

This chain links TRBV6-6 with TRBJ1-2; D not resolved. This CDR3 is built from 13 residues. The ends were cut back, 5 bases at V and 1 base at J, with 8 bases in the middle. Germline V gene lookup returns CDR1 MNHNY and CDR2 SVGAGI (reference sequence). CDR3 protein: CASSPRDNYGYTF. The CDR3 nucleotides are TGTGCCAGCAGTCCCCGGGATAACTATGGCTACACCTTC.

The rearrangement joins TRBV19 to TRBJ1-1; the match to TRBD1 covers 7 bases. Looked up from germline, CDR1 is LNHDA and CDR2 is SQIVND (reference sequence). With 4 bases clipped from V and 1 base from J, the junction kept 3 bases outside the gene matches. The CDR3 consists of 14 residues. The CDR3 region has the DNA TGTGCCAGTAGTAGTACAGGGGCGAACACTGAAGCTTTCTTT. This sequence encodes CASSSTGANTEAFF.

This clone turned up a few times. CDR3 DNA sequence: TGTGCCAGCAGCCAAGGGGGACAGGCTGAGCAGCCCCAGCATTTT. Protein: CASSQGGQAEQPQHF. The chain carries TRBV4-2 and TRBJ1-5; 8 positions match TRBD1. This CDR3 region has 15 residues. Per the germline V gene, CDR1 is LGHNA and CDR2 is YNFKEQ. V shed 1 base, J shed 7 bases, and the junction held 6 bases outside the gene matches.

This chain uses TRBV6-5 with TRBJ1-1; 8 bases line up with TRBD1. V was pared by 4 bases and J by 0 bases, with 4 bases of the junction left unmatched. The CDR3 totals 15 residues. CDR1 MNHEY and CDR2 SVGAGI come from the germline V gene. CDR3 in DNA: TGTGCCAGCAGTTCTCCAGGGGGCGTGAACACTGAAGCTTTCTTT. Amino acid sequence: CASSSPGGVNTEAFF.

The chain employs TRBV5-1 and TRBJ2-2, with TRBD2 matching 7 bases. This CDR3 region has 15 residues. The germline V gene encodes CDR1 SGHRS and CDR2 YFSETQ. V lost 3 bases, J lost 1 base, and 3 bases stayed unmatched. The CDR3 DNA reads as TGCGCCAGCAGCTCGGGACTACTGAACACCGGGGAGCTGTTTTTT. Translated: CASSSGLLNTGELFF.

The table lists this clone with a few counts. Other DNA variants within this sample encode the same CDR3. This chain links TRBV5-1 with TRBJ2-5; 8 bases fit TRBD2. CDR3 length: 14 residues. The V gene's germline CDR1 is SGHRS and CDR2 YFSETQ. The junction had 5 bases not matched to a gene; V was cut back by 6 bases and J by 1 base. This CDR3 reads CASTSGGSQETQYF. As DNA, the CDR3 is TGCGCCAGCACTTCGGGAGGGTCCCAAGAGACCCAGTACTTC.

This CDR3 reads CASSLDSQNQPQHF. CDR3 nucleotide sequence: TGCGCCAGCAGCTTGGACAGCCAAAATCAGCCCCAGCATTTT. The chain links TRBV5-1 to TRBJ1-5, with no clear D. CDR1 is SGHRS, CDR2 YFSETQ, per germline. The CDR3 sequence is 14 residues long. V was clipped by 0 bases and J by 4 bases, with 8 bases between them.

In this sample, this clone turned up once. The genes are TRBV5-1 and TRBJ1-4, with a weak D call TRBD1 (6 bases). CDR3 length: 14 residues. Deletions cut 0 bases from V and 8 bases from J, with 11 bases between. The germline V gene has CDR1 SGHRS and CDR2 YFSETQ. The CDR3 here is CASSLERGGEKLFF. In nucleotides, the CDR3 is TGCGCCAGCAGCTTGGAGAGGGGGGGGGAAAAACTGTTTTTT.